Each of the 5 T cell receptor beta chains below was sequenced from the same sample in a study of T cells after yellow fever vaccination. TCRdb ran MiXCR on the 5' RACE reads and lists one entry per CDR3 protein. Here the sample spans 25,000 to 30,000 distinct CDR3 sequences, over 5.5% being singletons. Sequencing was performed on PBMCs, either bulk or a sorted T-cell subset (CD4+, CD8+, memory, or dextramer-sorted; not recorded which), taken on the day of the yellow fever booster vaccination. These receptors were collected from a man aged 30 to 45 who received the YFV17D yellow fever vaccine.

The chain recombines TRBV7-3 with TRBJ2-7; D is perhaps TRBD2 (6 bases). V was clipped by 5 bases and J by 2 bases, with 13 bases between them. Germline V gives CDR1 SGHTA, CDR2 FQGTGA. The CDR3 consists of 14 residues. The CDR3 loop is CASSPAAGPYEQYF. The CDR3 bases are TGTGCCAGCAGCCCGGCAGCGGGTCCCTACGAGCAGTACTTC.

This clonotype appeared many times. This chain links TRBV4-3 with TRBJ1-2; 9 nucleotides align to TRBD1. The CDR3 length is 15 residues. Germline CDR1 reads LGHNA; CDR2 reads YSLEER. V gave up 0 bases and J gave up 8 bases; unmatched junction bases: 7. The CDR3 here is CASSQDLQGALGYTF. The DNA for the CDR3 is TGCGCCAGCAGCCAAGACCTACAGGGGGCCCTCGGCTACACCTTC.

This clonotype was seen many times. The chain uses TRBV5-1 and TRBJ2-1; no firm D call. This CDR3 is 13 amino acids long. Trimming shortened V by 4 bases and J by 2 bases, and 7 bases separated the two germline ends. Germline CDR1 reads SGHRS; CDR2 reads YFSETQ. The CDR3 spells CASSPSPYNEQFF. The CDR3 DNA sequence: TGCGCCAGCAGCCCAAGCCCCTACAATGAGCAGTTCTTC.

This clonotype was counted between two and nine times. The V call is TRBV25-1, the J call TRBJ2-6; D remains ambiguous. The CDR3 sequence is 12 residues long. Trimming stripped 6 bases from V and 4 bases from J, with 4 bases between. The germline V gene has CDR1 MGHDK and CDR2 SYGVNS. This CDR3 reads CASRGGANVLTF. Written as DNA, the CDR3 is TGTGCCAGCAGGGGGGGGGCCAACGTCCTGACTTTC.

This sequence joins TRBV28 and TRBJ2-7; 7 bases line up with TRBD1. Germline CDR1 is MDHEN and CDR2 is SYDVKM. This CDR3 has 11 residues. Germline trimming cut 5 bases from V and 6 bases from J; bases unmatched to any gene: 1. In DNA, the CDR3 is TGTGCCAGCAGTGACAGGGCCGAGCAGTACTTC. This gives the protein CASSDRAEQYF.